The 4 T cell receptor beta chains below come from one sample, sequenced in a study of cytomegalovirus exposure and HLA in healthy donors. PCR used 60 Vbeta primers and 13 Jbeta primers. TCRdb's table, derived via immunoSEQ multiplex PCR, lists solely in-frame clones and lacks some. Of around 110,000 clones in the sample, 55% to 85% were seen once. The specimen sequenced was PBMCs. The receptors shown here come from a man aged 30-40 years in good health and CMV-seronegative.

The chain recombines TRBV10-2 with TRBJ1-1; tentative D call: TRBD1 (5 bases). The CDR3 contains 14 residues. V gave up 6 bases and J gave up 5 bases, with 16 bases separating them. The V gene's germline CDR1 is WSHSY and CDR2 SAAADI. The CDR3 sequence is CASSLTGQETEAFF. CDR3 DNA: TGCGCCAGCAGCCTCACAGGCCAGGAGACTGAAGCTTTCTTT.

The rearrangement uses TRBV6-5 and TRBJ1-5, with D uncertain. Deletions cut 5 bases from V and 2 bases from J, with 7 bases between. Looked up from germline, CDR1 is MNHEY and CDR2 is SVGAGI. The CDR3 is made up of 13 amino acids. CDR3 sequence: CASSSGRNQPQHF. CDR3 DNA: TGTGCCAGCAGTAGCGGACGCAATCAGCCCCAGCATTTT.

The V gene is TRBV19, the J gene TRBJ2-7; maybe TRBD1 (5 bases). Germline V CDR1 and CDR2: LNHDA, SQIVND (reference sequence). V lost 3 bases to trimming and J lost 3 bases, with 9 bases between them. This CDR3 contains 13 residues. For the CDR3, the DNA is TGTGCCAGTAGTATGGCTCAGGGCTACGAGCAGTACTTC. Its protein is CASSMAQGYEQYF.

V and J are TRBV5-4 and TRBJ2-3; D might be TRBD2 (5 bases). The CDR3 is 16 amino acids. Trimming shortened V by 0 bases and J by 2 bases, and 13 bases separated the two germline ends. Germline V gene sequence: CDR1 SGHNT, CDR2 YYREEE (reference sequence). The CDR3 reads CASSLALASLTDTQYF. The CDR3, as DNA: TGTGCCAGCAGCTTGGCCCTGGCTAGCCTCACAGATACGCAGTATTTT. The entire variable domain, with the rest obtained from reference TRBV5-4 and TRBJ2-3, is as follows: ETGVTQSPTHLIKTRGQQVTLRCSSQSGHNTVSWYQQALGQGPQFIFQYYREEENGRGNFPPRFSGLQFPNYSSELNVNALELDDSALYLCASSLALASLTDTQYFGPGTRLTVL.